These T cell receptor beta chains were read from a single sample in a study of siplizumab effects on memory and regulatory T cells. Generated by immunoSEQ multiplex PCR, the TCRdb table keeps only in-frame clones and is missing some. The data hold around 83,000 clones, with about 87% observed a single time. Specimen: CD4+ T cells sorted from blood. The receptors come from a human donor in good health. Each CDR3 is given with its conserved first and last residue. D genes are given only for firm matches. Not every row has a clone size; where given, it reads once, few, many or a size class.

D | J | V | size | CDR3 | DNA
- | TRBJ2-3 | TRBV9 | - | CASSVGGRSDTQYF | TGTGCCAGCAGCGTCGGAGGGAGGAGCGATACGCAGTATTTT
- | TRBJ1-4 | TRBV6-5 | - | CASRGGRVNEKLFF | TGTGCCAGCAGGGGGGGGCGGGTTAATGAAAAACTGTTTTTT
TRBD2 | TRBJ2-1 | TRBV6-1 | - | CASSDVSGLAGVEQFF | TGTGCCAGCAGTGACGTTTCGGGACTAGCGGGAGTTGAGCAGTTCTTC
TRBD1 | TRBJ2-5 | TRBV6-6 | once | CASRGTGGVETQYF | TGTGCCAGCAGGGGGACAGGGGGCGTTGAGACCCAGTACTTC
TRBD1 | TRBJ1-5 | TRBV10-3 | - | CAISEQGADYQPQHF | TGTGCCATCAGTGAACAGGGGGCGGATTACCAGCCCCAGCATTTT
TRBD2 | TRBJ2-5 | TRBV6-5 | - | CASRNSGSGETQYF | TGTGCCAGCAGGAATAGCGGGAGTGGAGAGACCCAGTACTTC
- | TRBJ1-2 | TRBV25-1 | - | CASSEVGHPNYGYTF | TGTGCCAGCAGTGAAGTGGGACACCCTAACTATGGCTACACCTTC
- | TRBJ1-4 | TRBV30 | - | CAWNTPTGGGSEKLFF | TGTGCCTGGAATACCCCTACGGGGGGGGGTAGTGAAAAACTGTTTTTT
- | TRBJ1-2 | TRBV29-1 | - | CSVEDDGGGGYTF | TGCAGCGTTGAAGATGATGGGGGAGGTGGCTACACCTTC
TRBD1 | TRBJ2-7 | TRBV27 | - | CASRRQGQGLIFNREQYF | TGTGCCAGCAGACGCCAAGGACAGGGGTTGATTTTCAACCGGGAGCAGTACTTC
- | TRBJ2-7 | TRBV28 | - | CASNPAGFYEQYF | TGTGCCAGCAATCCGGCAGGGTTCTACGAGCAGTACTTC
- | TRBJ2-1 | TRBV7-9 | - | CASSYTRDNEQFF | TGTGCCAGCAGCTATACAAGAGACAATGAGCAGTTCTTC
- | TRBJ1-2 | TRBV5-4 | - | CASSLDSSIGGYTF | TGTGCCAGCAGCTTGGATTCGTCAATAGGTGGCTACACCTTC
- | TRBJ1-3 | TRBV29-1 | - | CSAELGSNTIYF | TGCAGCGCTGAACTGGGCAGTAACACCATATATTTT
TRBD1 | TRBJ2-7 | TRBV12-5 | - | CASGLRRQGGSYEQYF | TGTGCTAGTGGTTTACGTAGACAGGGGGGCTCCTACGAGCAGTACTTC
- | TRBJ2-2 | TRBV1 | once | CTSSITGGRTGELFF | TGCACCAGCAGCATTACTGGGGGGAGGACCGGGGAGCTGTTTTTT
- | TRBJ2-5 | TRBV5-1 | - | CASSPTEGVVLTETQYF | TGCGCCAGCAGCCCAACTGAGGGGGTGGTACTTACAGAGACCCAGTACTTC
TRBD1 | TRBJ1-2 | TRBV7-2 | - | CASSLVLGQGAGYGYTF | TGTGCCAGCAGCTTAGTATTGGGACAGGGGGCGGGCTATGGCTACACCTTC
TRBD2 | TRBJ2-7 | TRBV6-5 | - | CASRPTSGSPYEQYF | TGTGCCAGCAGACCGACTAGCGGGAGCCCCTACGAGCAGTACTTC
- | TRBJ1-2 | TRBV28 | - | CASTPPQVYYGYTF | TGTGCCAGCACCCCGCCACAGGTATACTATGGCTACACCTTC
- | TRBJ1-2 | TRBV28 | - | CASSGTLGGGYTF | TGTGCCAGCAGTGGGACCCTGGGGGGTGGCTACACCTTC
TRBD1 | TRBJ1-4 | TRBV7-8 | - | CASSPTGWKKTNEKLFF | TGTGCCAGCAGCCCGACAGGGTGGAAGAAAACTAATGAAAAACTGTTTTTT
- | TRBJ2-7 | TRBV5-4 | once | CASSLPNDPGAYEQYF | TGTGCCAGCAGCCTCCCCAACGATCCCGGGGCCTACGAGCAGTACTTC
- | TRBJ2-3 | TRBV4-1 | - | CASSQDSDIQADTQYF | TGCGCCAGCAGCCAAGATTCAGACATCCAAGCCGATACGCAGTATTTT
- | TRBJ1-1 | TRBV29-1 | - | CSVDNSSGISGEAFF | TGCAGCGTTGACAATTCTTCAGGGATATCGGGTGAAGCTTTCTTT
TRBD2 | TRBJ2-2 | TRBV7-6 | - | CASRTTSGRNTGELFF | TGTGCCAGCAGGACTACTAGCGGGAGGAACACCGGGGAGCTGTTTTTT
- | TRBJ2-7 | TRBV7-9 | once | CASSSEGTLKQYF | TGTGCCAGCAGCTCAGAGGGGACTTTAAAGCAGTACTTC
- | TRBJ1-2 | TRBV6-1 | - | CASSETFYGYTF | TGTGCCAGCAGTGAAACGTTCTATGGCTACACCTTC
- | TRBJ2-7 | TRBV7-9 | - | CASSTGPHEQYF | TGTGCCAGCAGTACAGGGCCCCACGAGCAGTACTTC
- | TRBJ2-2 | TRBV27 | - | CASRFPGVGGELFF | TGTGCCAGCAGGTTCCCGGGAGTTGGCGGGGAGCTGTTTTTT
- | TRBJ2-7 | TRBV19 | - | CASGRGASSYEQYF | TGTGCCAGTGGCCGGGGGGCGAGCTCCTACGAGCAGTACTTC
- | TRBJ2-5 | TRBV2 | - | CASGAAGWAQYF | TGTGCCAGCGGGGCGGCTGGGTGGGCCCAGTACTTC
- | TRBJ2-7 | TRBV19 | - | CASSALTGSYYEQYF | TGTGCCAGTAGTGCCTTGACAGGTTCTTACTACGAGCAGTACTTC
TRBD1 | TRBJ1-5 | TRBV12-5 | - | CASGFSGGGQPQHF | TGTGCTAGTGGTTTCTCAGGGGGTGGCCAGCCCCAGCATTTT
- | TRBJ2-7 | TRBV9 | - | CASSVASGPSLGEQYF | TGTGCCAGCAGCGTAGCGTCGGGGCCTTCCTTGGGGGAGCAGTACTTC
- | TRBJ2-3 | TRBV7-7 | - | CASSLARRDTQYF | TGTGCTAGCAGCTTAGCCCGACGGGATACGCAGTATTTT
- | TRBJ1-1 | TRBV6-6 | - | CASSGDGGSEAFF | TGTGCCAGCAGTGGGGATGGGGGCTCTGAAGCTTTCTTT
TRBD1 | TRBJ1-1 | TRBV5-8 | - | CASSRKRDRGTEAFF | TGTGCCAGCAGCAGAAAACGGGACAGGGGCACTGAAGCTTTCTTT
TRBD2 | TRBJ2-1 | TRBV7-2 | once | CASSRGLAGRSEQFF | TGTGCCAGCAGCCGGGGACTAGCGGGAAGGAGTGAGCAGTTCTTC
TRBD1 | TRBJ1-4 | TRBV28 | once | CASSLSGTGFRKLFF | TGTGCCAGCAGCCTCTCCGGGACAGGGTTTCGAAAACTGTTTTTT
TRBD1 | TRBJ1-3 | TRBV27 | - | CASSPRTGGSGNTIYF | TGTGCCAGCAGTCCGCGGACAGGGGGCTCTGGAAACACCATATATTTT
- | TRBJ1-3 | TRBV7-9 | once | CASSSLTGAAGNTIYF | TGTGCCAGCAGCTCACTAACGGGGGCAGCTGGAAACACCATATATTTT
TRBD2 | TRBJ2-1 | TRBV6-1 | - | CASRDRGGEQFF | TGTGCCAGCAGAGACCGGGGGGGTGAGCAGTTCTTC
- | TRBJ2-1 | TRBV4-3 | - | CASSQAGRGYNEQFF | TGCGCCAGCAGCCAAGCAGGGCGGGGATACAATGAGCAGTTCTTC
- | TRBJ1-5 | TRBV21-1 | - | CASSKGRAGGQFESNQPQHF | TGTGCCAGCAGCAAAGGTCGTGCAGGGGGCCAATTCGAAAGCAATCAGCCCCAGCATTTT
TRBD1 | TRBJ1-2 | TRBV19 | - | CASSIETTGHYGYTF | TGTGCCAGTAGTATAGAAACGACAGGGCACTATGGCTACACCTTC
TRBD1 | TRBJ1-1 | TRBV30 | once | CAWIPPGTAKNTEAFF | TGTGCCTGGATCCCCCCGGGGACAGCCAAGAACACTGAAGCTTTCTTT
TRBD1 | TRBJ2-2 | TRBV11-2 | - | CASSLTGGEGTGELFF | TGTGCCAGCAGTTTGACAGGGGGCGAGGGCACCGGGGAGCTGTTTTTT
- | TRBJ2-3 | TRBV29-1 | - | CSVEAWDGRKIMLSTDTQYF | TGCAGCGTTGAAGCATGGGACGGCCGAAAAATTATGCTTAGCACAGATACGCAGTATTTT
- | TRBJ2-4 | TRBV5-6 | - | CASSLVRSYKNIQYF | TGTGCCAGCAGCTTGGTGCGGTCGTACAAAAACATTCAGTACTTC